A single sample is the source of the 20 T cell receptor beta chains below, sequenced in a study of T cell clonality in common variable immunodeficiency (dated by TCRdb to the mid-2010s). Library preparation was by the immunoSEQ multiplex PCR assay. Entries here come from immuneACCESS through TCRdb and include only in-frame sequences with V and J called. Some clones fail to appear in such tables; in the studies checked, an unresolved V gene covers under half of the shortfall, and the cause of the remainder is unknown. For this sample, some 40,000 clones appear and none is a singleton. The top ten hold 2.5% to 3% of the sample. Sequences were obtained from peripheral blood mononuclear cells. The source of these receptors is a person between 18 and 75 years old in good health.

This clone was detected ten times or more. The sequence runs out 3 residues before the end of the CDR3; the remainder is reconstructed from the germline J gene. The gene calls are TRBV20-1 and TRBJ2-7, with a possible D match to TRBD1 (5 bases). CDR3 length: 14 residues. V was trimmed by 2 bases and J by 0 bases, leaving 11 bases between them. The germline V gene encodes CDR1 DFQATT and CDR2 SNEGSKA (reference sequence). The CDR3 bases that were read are TGCAGTGCTAGATGGCAGGGTAACTCCTACGAG. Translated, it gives CSARWQGNSYE. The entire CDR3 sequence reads CSARWQGNSYEQYF.

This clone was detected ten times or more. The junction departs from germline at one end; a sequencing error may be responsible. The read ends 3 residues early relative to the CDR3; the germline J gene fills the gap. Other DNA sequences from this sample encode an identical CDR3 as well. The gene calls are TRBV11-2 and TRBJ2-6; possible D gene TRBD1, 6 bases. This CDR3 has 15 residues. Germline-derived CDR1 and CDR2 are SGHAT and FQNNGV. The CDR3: CASSPTGFGANVLTF. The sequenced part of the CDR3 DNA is TGCGCCAGCAGCCCCACAGGGTTCGGGGCCAACGTC.

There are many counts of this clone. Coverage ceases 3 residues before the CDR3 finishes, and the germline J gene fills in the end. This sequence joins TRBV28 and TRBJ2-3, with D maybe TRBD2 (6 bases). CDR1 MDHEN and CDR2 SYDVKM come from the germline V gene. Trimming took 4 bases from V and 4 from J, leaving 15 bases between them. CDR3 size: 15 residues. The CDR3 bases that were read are TGTGCCAGCAGTTCGGGACTCCTCCCCGCAGATACG. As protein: CASSSGLLPADT. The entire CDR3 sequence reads CASSSGLLPADTQYF. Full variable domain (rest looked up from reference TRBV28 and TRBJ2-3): DVKVTQSSRYLVKRTGEKVFLECVQDMDHENMFWYRQDPGLGLRLIYFSYDVKMKEKGDIPEGYSVSREKKERFSLILESASTNQTSMYLCASSSGLLPADTQYFGPGTRLTVL.

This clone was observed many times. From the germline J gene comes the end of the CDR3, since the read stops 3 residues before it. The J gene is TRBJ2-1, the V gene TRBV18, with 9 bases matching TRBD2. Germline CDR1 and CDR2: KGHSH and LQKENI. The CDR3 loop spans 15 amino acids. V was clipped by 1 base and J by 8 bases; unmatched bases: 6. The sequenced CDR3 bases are TGTGCCAGCTCACCACAAAAGCGGGGGGCGGATGAG. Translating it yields CASSPQKRGADE. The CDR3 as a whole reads CASSPQKRGADEQFF.

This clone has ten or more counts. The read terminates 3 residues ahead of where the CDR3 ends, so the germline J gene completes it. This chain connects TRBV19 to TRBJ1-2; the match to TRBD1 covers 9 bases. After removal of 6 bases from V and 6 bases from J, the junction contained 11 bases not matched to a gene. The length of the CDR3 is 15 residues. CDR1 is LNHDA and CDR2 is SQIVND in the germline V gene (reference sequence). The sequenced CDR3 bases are TGTGCCAGTAGAACTCCGGGACAGGGAAGGGATGGC. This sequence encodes CASRTPGQGRDG. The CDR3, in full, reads CASRTPGQGRDGYTF. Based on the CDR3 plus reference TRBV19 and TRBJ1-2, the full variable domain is DGGITQSPKYLFRKEGQNVTLSCEQNLNHDAMYWYRQDPGQGLRLIYYSQIVNDFQKGDIAEGYSVSREKKESFPLTVTSAQKNPTAFYLCASRTPGQGRDGYTFGSGTRLTVV.

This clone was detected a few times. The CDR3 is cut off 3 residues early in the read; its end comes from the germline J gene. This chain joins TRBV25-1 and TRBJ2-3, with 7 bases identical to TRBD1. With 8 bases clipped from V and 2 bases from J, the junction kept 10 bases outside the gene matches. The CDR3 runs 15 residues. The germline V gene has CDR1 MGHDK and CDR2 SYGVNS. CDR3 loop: CASGGRQGVTDTQYF. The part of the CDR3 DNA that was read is TGTGCCAGCGGAGGAAGACAGGGAGTCACAGATACG.

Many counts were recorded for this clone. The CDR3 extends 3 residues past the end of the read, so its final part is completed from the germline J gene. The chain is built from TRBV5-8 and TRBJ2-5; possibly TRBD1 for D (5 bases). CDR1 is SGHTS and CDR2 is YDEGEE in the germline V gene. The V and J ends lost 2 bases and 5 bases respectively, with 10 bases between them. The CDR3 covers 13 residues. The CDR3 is CASSFPGLETQYF. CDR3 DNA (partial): TGTGCCAGCAGCTTCCCAGGGTTGGAGACC.

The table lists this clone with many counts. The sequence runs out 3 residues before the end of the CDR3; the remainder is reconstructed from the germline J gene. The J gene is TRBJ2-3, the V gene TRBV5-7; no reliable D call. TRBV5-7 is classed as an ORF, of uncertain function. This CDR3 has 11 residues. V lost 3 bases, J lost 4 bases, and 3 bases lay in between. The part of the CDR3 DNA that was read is TGTGCCAGCAGCTCGGCAGATACG. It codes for CASSSADT. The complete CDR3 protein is CASSSADTQYF.

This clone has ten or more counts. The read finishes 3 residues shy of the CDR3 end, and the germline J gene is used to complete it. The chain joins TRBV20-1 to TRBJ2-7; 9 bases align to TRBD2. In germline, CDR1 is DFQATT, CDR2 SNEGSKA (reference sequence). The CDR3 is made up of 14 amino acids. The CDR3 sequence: CRTEVVAGAYEQYF. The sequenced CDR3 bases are TGCAGAACTGAGGTGGTAGCGGGAGCGTACGAG.

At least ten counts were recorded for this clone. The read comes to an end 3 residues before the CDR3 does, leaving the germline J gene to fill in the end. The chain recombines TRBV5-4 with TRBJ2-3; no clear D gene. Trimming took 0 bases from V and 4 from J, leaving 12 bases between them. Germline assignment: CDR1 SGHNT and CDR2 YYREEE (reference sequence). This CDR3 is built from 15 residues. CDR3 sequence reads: CASSLGRPEADTQYF. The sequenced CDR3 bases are TGTGCCAGCAGCTTGGGCCGCCCAGAGGCAGATACG.

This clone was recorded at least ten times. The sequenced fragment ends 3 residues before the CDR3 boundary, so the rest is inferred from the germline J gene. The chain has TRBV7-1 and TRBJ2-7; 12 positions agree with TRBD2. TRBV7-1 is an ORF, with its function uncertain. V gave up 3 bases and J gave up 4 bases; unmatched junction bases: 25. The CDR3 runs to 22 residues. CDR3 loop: CASSSPSALASGRAPSRYEQYF. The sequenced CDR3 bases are TGTGCCAGCAGCTCTCCCTCTGCTTTGGCTAGCGGGAGGGCCCCCAGCAGATACGAG.

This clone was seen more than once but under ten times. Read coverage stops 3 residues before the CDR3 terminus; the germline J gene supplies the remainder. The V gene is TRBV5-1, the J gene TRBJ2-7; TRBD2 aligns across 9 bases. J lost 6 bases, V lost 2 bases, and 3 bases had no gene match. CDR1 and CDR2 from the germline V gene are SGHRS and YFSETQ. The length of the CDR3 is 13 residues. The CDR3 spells CASSFSGSGEQYF. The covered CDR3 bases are TGCGCCAGCAGCTTTAGCGGGAGCGGCGAG.

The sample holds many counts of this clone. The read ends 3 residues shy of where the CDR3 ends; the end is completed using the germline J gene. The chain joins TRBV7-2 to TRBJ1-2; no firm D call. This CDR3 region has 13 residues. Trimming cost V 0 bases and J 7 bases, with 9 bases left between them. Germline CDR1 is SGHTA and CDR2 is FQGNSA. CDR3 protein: CASSLAGPGGYTF. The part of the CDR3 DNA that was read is TGTGCCAGCAGCTTAGCAGGGCCCGGTGGC.

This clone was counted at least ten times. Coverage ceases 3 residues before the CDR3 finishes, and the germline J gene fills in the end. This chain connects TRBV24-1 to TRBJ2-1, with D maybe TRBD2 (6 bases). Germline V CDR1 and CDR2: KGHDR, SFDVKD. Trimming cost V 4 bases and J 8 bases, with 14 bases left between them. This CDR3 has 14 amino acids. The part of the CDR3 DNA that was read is TGTGCCACCAGTGACCCCTTTACTAGCTATGAG. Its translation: CATSDPFTSYE. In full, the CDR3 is CATSDPFTSYEQFF.

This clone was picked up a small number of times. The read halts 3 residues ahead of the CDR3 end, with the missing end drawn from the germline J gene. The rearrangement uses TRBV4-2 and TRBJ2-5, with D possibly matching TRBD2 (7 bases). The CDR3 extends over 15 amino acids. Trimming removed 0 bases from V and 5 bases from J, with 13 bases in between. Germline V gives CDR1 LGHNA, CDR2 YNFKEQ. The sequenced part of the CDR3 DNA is TGTGCCAGCAGCCAAGATGTCGGGGGGCGGGAGACC. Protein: CASSQDVGGRET. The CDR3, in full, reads CASSQDVGGRETQYF.

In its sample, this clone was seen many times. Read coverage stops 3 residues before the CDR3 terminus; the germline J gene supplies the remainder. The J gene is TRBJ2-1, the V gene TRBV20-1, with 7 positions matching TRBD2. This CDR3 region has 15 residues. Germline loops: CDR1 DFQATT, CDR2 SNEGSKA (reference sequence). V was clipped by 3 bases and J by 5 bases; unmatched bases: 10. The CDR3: CSARELAEVDNEQFF. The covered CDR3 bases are TGCAGTGCTAGGGAGCTAGCGGAAGTTGACAATGAG.

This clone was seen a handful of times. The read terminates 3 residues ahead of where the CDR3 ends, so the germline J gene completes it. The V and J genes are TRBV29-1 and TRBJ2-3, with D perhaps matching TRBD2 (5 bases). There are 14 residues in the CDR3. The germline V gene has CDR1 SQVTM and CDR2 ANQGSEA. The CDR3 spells CSVTVGGPQETQYF. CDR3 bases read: TGCAGCGTGACCGTGGGCGGGCCACAAGAGACG.

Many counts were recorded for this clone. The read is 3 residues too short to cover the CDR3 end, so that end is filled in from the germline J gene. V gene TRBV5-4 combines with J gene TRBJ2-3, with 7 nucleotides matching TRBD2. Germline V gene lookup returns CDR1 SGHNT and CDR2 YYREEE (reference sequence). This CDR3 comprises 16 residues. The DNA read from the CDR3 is TGTGCCAGCAGCTACACTGGACTAGTTGTTTCGGAGACG. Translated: CASSYTGLVVSET. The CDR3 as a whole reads CASSYTGLVVSETQYF.

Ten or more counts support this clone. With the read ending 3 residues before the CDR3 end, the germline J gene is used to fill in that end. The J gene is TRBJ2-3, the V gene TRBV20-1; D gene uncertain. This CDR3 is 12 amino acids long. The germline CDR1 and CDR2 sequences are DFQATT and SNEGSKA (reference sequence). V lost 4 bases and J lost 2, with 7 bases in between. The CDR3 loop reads CSAIPSTDTQYF. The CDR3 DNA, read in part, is TGCAGTGCTATTCCCTCCACAGATACG.

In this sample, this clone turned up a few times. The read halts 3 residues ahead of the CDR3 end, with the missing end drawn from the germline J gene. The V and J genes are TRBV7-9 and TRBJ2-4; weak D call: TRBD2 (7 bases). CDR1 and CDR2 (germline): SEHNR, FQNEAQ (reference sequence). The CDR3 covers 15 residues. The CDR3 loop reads CASSSGGKGDYGQYF. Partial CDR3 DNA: TGTGCCAGCAGCTCGGGCGGAAAGGGGGACTATGGT.